This entry describes one T cell receptor (beta chain). Its target is unknown. Establishment of the diagnosis relied upon clinical symptoms, serum thyroxine, TRAb, thyroid ultrasound and orbital computed tomography. As the template, RNA transcripts were used to amplify TCR beta CDR3 regions. The library came from an HTBI-primed first-round RT-PCR and a second-round multiplex PCR. Via MiXCR, TCRdb re-called the multiplex PCR reads, giving one row per CDR3 protein. The table records around 1.1 million distinct CDR3 sequences, roughly two fifths of them present only once. This entry is derived from a study of Graves' ophthalmopathy and Graves' hyperthyroidism. Germline V gene sequence: CDR1 MNHEY, CDR2 SVGAGI. CDR3 length: 14 amino acids. V lost 3 bases to trimming and J lost 1 base, with 9 bases between them. The study, taken as a whole, reports: Detected in blood as well were most expanded thyroid clonotypes with frequency above 0.001.

Sequenced material: peripheral blood or thyroid tissue (not recorded which). The chain links TRBV6-5 to TRBJ1-2, with a possible D match to TRBD1 (6 bases). The TCR comes from an adult man with Graves' hyperthyroidism. CDR3 sequence: CASSYRQDNYGYTF. The CDR3 bases are TGTGCCAGCAGTTATCGACAGGATAACTATGGCTACACCTTC.